Presented here are 22 T cell receptor beta chains from one specimen sequenced in a study of early T cells in non-severe SARS-CoV-2 infection. MiXCR, applied by TCRdb to the 5' RACE reads, yields one record per CDR3 protein. The data contain roughly 70,000 distinct CDR3 sequences, roughly 18% of them singletons. Sequencing was performed on whole blood, taken at baseline. The receptors shown here come from an adult who was a healthcare worker with PCR-confirmed SARS-CoV-2 infection or an uninfected control (not recorded which).

The sample holds a few counts of this clonotype. The chain couples TRBV20-1 to TRBJ2-7; maybe TRBD1 (6 bases). Germline V gene sequence: CDR1 DFQATT, CDR2 SNEGSKA (reference sequence). V was pared by 6 bases and J by 5 bases, with 14 bases between. CDR3 size: 12 residues. The CDR3 loop reads CSADPTGNEQYF. CDR3 in DNA: TGCAGTGCCGACCCAACAGGGAACGAGCAGTACTTC.

V gene TRBV4-1 combines with J gene TRBJ1-1; TRBD1 aligns across 7 bases. The CDR3 is made up of 15 amino acids. CDR1 MGHRA and CDR2 YSYEKL come from the germline V gene. The V segment lost 2 bases and the J segment 2 bases; nucleotides outside the gene matches: 5. In DNA, the CDR3 is TGCGCCAGCAGCCAAACAGGGGACACTAACACTGAAGCTTTCTTT. Translated: CASSQTGDTNTEAFF.

V is TRBV12-3 or TRBV12-4 and J is TRBJ2-7, with D hard to call. V was clipped by 0 bases and J by 0 bases, with 3 bases between them. The CDR3 loop spans 13 amino acids. The CDR3 region is CASSLANSYEQYF. CDR3 nucleotides: TGTGCCAGCAGTTTAGCTAACTCCTACGAGCAGTACTTC.

This clonotype was counted a few times. The chain is built from TRBV5-1 and TRBJ1-2; 7 positions match TRBD1. The J segment lost 4 bases and the V segment lost 4 bases, leaving 7 bases of the junction unmatched. This CDR3 has 14 amino acids. Germline CDR1 reads SGHRS; CDR2 reads YFSETQ. CDR3 sequence reads: CASSLKQGIYGYTF. CDR3 coding DNA: TGCGCCAGCAGCCTCAAACAGGGGATCTATGGCTACACCTTC.

There are a few counts of this clonotype. The chain has TRBV7-2 and TRBJ2-7, with D possibly being TRBD1 (5 bases). CDR3 length equals 13 residues. Trimming cost V 5 bases and J 3 bases, with 11 bases left between them. The germline gives CDR1 SGHTA, CDR2 FQGNSA. The CDR3 loop reads CASSPRQLYEQYF. The CDR3 DNA reads as TGTGCCAGCAGCCCTCGACAGCTCTACGAGCAGTACTTC.

This clonotype showed up many times. This chain links TRBV20-1 with TRBJ1-1, with D hard to call. The germline V and J ends were trimmed by 3 bases and 9 bases, with 11 bases remaining between them. CDR3 length equals 11 residues. Germline lookup yields CDR1 DFQATT and CDR2 SNEGSKA (reference sequence). CDR3 coding DNA: TGCAGTGCTAGTGTTCGCGCAAAAGCTTTCTTT. It specifies CSASVRAKAFF.

The chain joins TRBV10-1 to TRBJ2-7; 9 bases line up with TRBD1. CDR1 is WNHNN and CDR2 is SYGVQD in the germline V gene (reference sequence). This CDR3 is 17 amino acids long. J was trimmed by 4 bases and V by 3 bases; bases with no gene match: 13. The CDR3 is CASSEGVAGQGFYEQYF. The CDR3 DNA follows: TGCGCCAGCAGTGAAGGAGTCGCGGGACAGGGTTTTTACGAGCAGTACTTC.

The J gene is TRBJ1-6, the V gene TRBV6-2 or TRBV6-3; 7 bases map to TRBD1. Germline trimming cut 6 bases from V and 5 bases from J; bases unmatched to any gene: 10. Looked up from germline, CDR1 is MNHEY and CDR2 is SVGEGT. CDR3 length: 16 residues. CDR3 in DNA: TGTGCCAGCAGATCCATGACAGGGTCGGATAATTCACCCCTCCACTTT. It translates to CASRSMTGSDNSPLHF.

This clonotype showed up just a few times. This sequence joins TRBV28 and TRBJ2-1; 7 bases fit TRBD2. V dropped 6 bases and J dropped 2; count of bases not matched to a gene: 7. Germline V CDR1 and CDR2: MDHEN, SYDVKM. This CDR3 comprises 15 residues. This CDR3 reads CASSLLSGTYNEQFF. The CDR3, as DNA: TGTGCCAGCAGCTTACTGAGCGGGACCTACAATGAGCAGTTCTTC. The full variable domain, in which reference TRBV28 and TRBJ2-1 provide the parts outside the CDR3, is DVKVTQSSRYLVKRTGEKVFLECVQDMDHENMFWYRQDPGLGLRLIYFSYDVKMKEKGDIPEGYSVSREKKERFSLILESASTNQTSMYLCASSLLSGTYNEQFFGPGTRLTVL.

This clonotype has just a few counts. The DNA for the CDR3 is TGCGCCAGCAGCTTGCTGGCAGGTCTCTCCTACGAGCAGTACTTC. The encoded protein is CASSLLAGLSYEQYF. The chain joins TRBV5-1 to TRBJ2-7; D unclear. V lost 1 base and J 0 bases, leaving 11 bases between the germline ends. Germline V CDR1 and CDR2: SGHRS, YFSETQ. The CDR3 length is 15 residues.

This sequence joins TRBV19 and TRBJ2-7; D unresolved. The germline V gene has CDR1 LNHDA and CDR2 SQIVND (reference sequence). With 8 bases removed from V and 3 bases from J, the gap between germline ends came to 20 bases. The CDR3 covers 15 residues. CDR3 in DNA: TGTGCCAGTTCCACCAAGGGCCAAACGGTCTACGAGCAGTACTTC. Translating gives CASSTKGQTVYEQYF.

The chain carries TRBV6-5 and TRBJ2-7; tentative D call: TRBD2 (6 bases). V gave up 7 bases and J gave up 3 bases, with 10 bases separating them. This CDR3 is 12 amino acids long. Germline V lookup: CDR1 MNHEY, CDR2 SVGAGI. The CDR3 DNA reads TGTGCCAGCACCGACGGGGGCTACGAGCAGTACTTC. This gives the protein CASTDGGYEQYF.

This chain uses TRBV19 with TRBJ1-6; D not certain. The CDR3 is 16 amino acids. The V end lost 4 bases, the J end lost 0 bases, and 10 bases lay between the germline ends. Germline V lookup: CDR1 LNHDA, CDR2 SQIVND (reference sequence). This chain's CDR3 is CASSTSGISYNSPLHF. CDR3 DNA: TGTGCCAGTAGTACCTCGGGTATCTCCTATAATTCACCCCTCCACTTT.

This clonotype was seen a few times. The J gene is TRBJ1-1, the V gene TRBV7-9; 9 positions match TRBD1. This CDR3 has 15 residues. J gave up 4 bases and V 5 bases, and 8 bases lay outside the gene matches. Germline V gene data show CDR1 as SEHNR and CDR2 as FQNEAQ (reference sequence). In nucleotides, the CDR3 is TGTGCCAGCAGCGTACAGGGGGCGCTTACCACTGAAGCTTTCTTT. Protein sequence: CASSVQGALTTEAFF.

This clonotype was seen only a few times. Written as DNA, the CDR3 is TGTGCCAGCTCACCCCCGGGACAGCCCTACGAGCAGTACTTC. Translating gives CASSPPGQPYEQYF. This chain connects TRBV18 to TRBJ2-7, with 7 bases fitting TRBD1. The germline V gene encodes CDR1 KGHSH and CDR2 LQKENI. Losses at the gene ends were 3 bases for V and 2 bases for J; bases not matched to a gene: 4. The CDR3 covers 14 residues.

This chain uses TRBV9 with TRBJ2-1; D is uncertain. The CDR3 is made up of 14 amino acids. The germline V gene has CDR1 SGDLS and CDR2 YYNGEE. Deletions cut 2 bases from V and 11 bases from J, with 17 bases between. CDR3 sequence reads: CASSVSSMRPKQFF. The CDR3 bases are TGTGCCAGCAGCGTGTCGTCGATGCGGCCTAAGCAGTTCTTC.

This clonotype was detected ten times or more. This chain connects TRBV5-1 to TRBJ1-1; 11 bases fit TRBD1. Germline V gives CDR1 SGHRS, CDR2 YFSETQ. The CDR3 sequence is 16 residues long. With V trimmed by 0 bases and J by 9 bases, 10 bases remained unmatched. The CDR3 DNA sequence: TGCGCCAGCAGCTTGGGAGGAGGACAGGGGGCGCGAAAAGCTTTCTTT. It translates to CASSLGGGQGARKAFF.

CDR3 nucleotides: TGTGCCAGCAGTAGGCAGGGACGTGGAAGGGAAGAGCAGTACTTC. Encoded protein: CASSRQGRGREEQYF. V is TRBV2 and J is TRBJ2-7; D tentatively fits TRBD1 or TRBD2 (5 bases each). Germline V gene sequence: CDR1 SNHLY, CDR2 FYNNEI. V lost 5 bases and J lost 7, with 21 bases in between. The CDR3 consists of 15 residues. The full variable domain, completed using reference TRBV2 and TRBJ2-7, is EPEVTQTPSHQVTQMGQEVILRCVPISNHLYFYWYRQILGQKVEFLVSFYNNEISEKSEIFDDQFSVERPDGSNFTLKIRSTKLEDSAMYFCASSRQGRGREEQYFGPGTRLTVT.

The CDR3 protein is CASSAREGRDETQYF. CDR3 in DNA: TGTGCCAGCAGCGCCAGGGAGGGCCGGGATGAGACCCAGTACTTC. The chain combines TRBV11-2 with TRBJ2-5, with 7 bases that match TRBD2. CDR3 length equals 15 residues. Germline-derived CDR1 and CDR2 are SGHAT and FQNNGV. The ends lost 5 bases at V and 5 bases at J; junction bases unmatched: 11.

This clonotype was picked up a small number of times. The chain employs TRBV27 and TRBJ2-2; TRBD2 matches 7 bases. Germline V gives CDR1 MNHEY, CDR2 SMNVEV (reference sequence). There are 14 residues in the CDR3. With V trimmed by 5 bases and J by 7 bases, 7 bases remained unmatched. The CDR3 nucleotides are TGTGCCAGCAGTCCACTAGCGTACGGCGGGGAGCTGTTTTTT. Translated: CASSPLAYGGELFF.

The sample holds many counts of this clonotype. The junction departs from the called germline gene at one end, perhaps through a read error. The chain uses TRBV11-2 and TRBJ1-6; TRBD1 agrees at 10 bases. The CDR3 loop spans 14 amino acids. Germline CDR1 and CDR2: SGHAT and FQNNGV. CDR3 nucleotides: TGTGCCAGCAGCTTCGACAGGGGGCGGTCACCCCCCCACTTT. Amino acids: CASSFDRGRSPPHF.

The chain links TRBV12-3 or TRBV12-4 to TRBJ2-1; D unresolved. V lost 5 bases, J lost 7 bases, and 9 bases lay in between. This CDR3 spans 12 amino acids. Written as DNA, the CDR3 is TGTGCCAGCAGTCCAACTGGAAATGAGCAGTTCTTC. It specifies CASSPTGNEQFF.